The 19 T cell receptor beta chains given below trace back to one sample, sequenced in a study of vaccination effects on CD4 cells after COVID-19. Generated by immunoSEQ multiplex PCR, the TCRdb table keeps only in-frame clones and is missing some. The repertoire holds over 50,000 clones, with roughly 73% as singletons. Viral peptide pools were used in the ViraFEST assay to expand antigen-specific CD4+ T cells, and sequencing came afterward. At the end of 10 days of culture, CD4+ T cells were isolated. Each participant was administered two doses of either the BNT162b2 or the mRNA-1273 vaccine. What these receptors recognize is not known. The starting material was CD4+ T cells from PBMCs cultured with HCoV-229E spike peptides, obtained after COVID-19 vaccination. These receptors were taken from a human donor who received a COVID-19 vaccine.

V gene TRBV4-3 combines with J gene TRBJ2-3; 10 bases align to TRBD2. The junction had 5 bases not matched to a gene; V was cut back by 2 bases and J by 3 bases. This CDR3 has 16 amino acids. CDR1 is LGHNA, CDR2 YSLEER, per germline. The CDR3 sequence: CASSQKAGGPTDTQYF. The CDR3 DNA reads as TGCGCCAGCAGCCAAAAAGCGGGGGGGCCGACAGATACGCAGTATTTT.

This clone was observed a single time. The chain has TRBV2 and TRBJ2-4, with TRBD2 matching 7 bases. Germline V gene data show CDR1 as SNHLY and CDR2 as FYNNEI. V gave up 4 bases and J gave up 9 bases; unmatched junction bases: 6. The CDR3 is 13 residues long. The CDR3 bases are TGTGCCAGCAGTGGGGCTGGGAGGGTCATTCAGTACTTC. Translated: CASSGAGRVIQYF. The variable domain in full, with the rest retrieved from reference TRBV2 and TRBJ2-4, is EPEVTQTPSHQVTQMGQEVILRCVPISNHLYFYWYRQILGQKVEFLVSFYNNEISEKSEIFDDQFSVERPDGSNFTLKIRSTKLEDSAMYFCASSGAGRVIQYFGAGTRLSVL.

The chain joins TRBV24-1 to TRBJ2-5; tentative D call: TRBD2 (7 bases). Trimming stripped 1 base from V and 5 bases from J, with 13 bases between. Germline V gene sequence: CDR1 KGHDR, CDR2 SFDVKD. The CDR3 sequence is 15 residues long. CDR3 DNA: TGTGCCACCAGTGATTTTGGGGGGGGGCTGGAGACCCAGTACTTC. Encoded protein: CATSDFGGGLETQYF.

This chain uses TRBV5-1 with TRBJ2-1; perhaps TRBD1 as D (5 bases). V lost 4 bases and J 0 bases, leaving 11 bases between the germline ends. The CDR3 runs 15 residues. Per germline, CDR1 SGHRS and CDR2 YFSETQ. The chain's CDR3 is CASSAFRVSYNEQFF. The CDR3, as DNA: TGCGCCAGCAGCGCCTTCAGGGTCTCCTACAATGAGCAGTTCTTC.

This sequence joins TRBV28 and TRBJ1-4; 8 bases line up with TRBD1. The CDR3 sequence is 16 residues long. Losses at the gene ends were 1 base for V and 7 bases for J; bases not matched to a gene: 8. Per the germline V gene, CDR1 is MDHEN and CDR2 is SYDVKM. The CDR3 nucleotides are TGTGCCAGCAGTTTATTAGGGGCAGGGGGCCGTGAAAAACTGTTTTTT. As protein: CASSLLGAGGREKLFF.

This rearrangement joins TRBV5-1 to TRBJ2-7; D might be TRBD1 or TRBD2, each matching 5 bases. Trimming removed 3 bases at V and 2 bases at J, with 12 bases between. The germline V gene encodes CDR1 SGHRS and CDR2 YFSETQ. The CDR3 runs to 14 residues. The CDR3 loop is CASSSGTQPYEQYV. CDR3 sequence (DNA): TGCGCCAGCAGCTCCGGGACCCAACCCTACGAGCAGTACGTC.

The rearrangement links TRBV6-5 to TRBJ2-1; 9 bases fit TRBD1. The V gene end was trimmed by 9 bases and the J gene end by 3 bases; junction bases not matched to a gene: 6. The CDR3 loop spans 14 amino acids. Germline V CDR1 and CDR2: MNHEY, SVGAGI. The CDR3 bases are TGTGCCAGTAAACAGGGGGCCTACTACAATGAGCAGTTCTTC. This codes for CASKQGAYYNEQFF.

This clone showed up just a few times. The V and J genes are TRBV27 and TRBJ2-2; D might be TRBD1 or TRBD2, each matching 5 bases. Trimming left V 6 bases short and J 0 bases short, with 11 bases between. The CDR3 length is 15 residues. Looked up from germline, CDR1 is MNHEY and CDR2 is SMNVEV (reference sequence). The CDR3 bases are TGTGCCAGCAGACTTGGGACGGCGAACACCGGGGAGCTGTTTTTT. Translated: CASRLGTANTGELFF.

This clone was observed a few times. The V and J genes are TRBV18 and TRBJ1-5; a weak D match, TRBD1 (6 bases). This CDR3 comprises 15 residues. Germline CDR1 and CDR2: KGHSH and LQKENI. Trimming left V 2 bases short and J 7 bases short, with 15 bases between. The CDR3 DNA reads TGTGCCAGCTCACCAGGAGCTGGCAGGGGACAGCCCCAGCATTTT. Its protein product is CASSPGAGRGQPQHF.

V is TRBV7-2 and J is TRBJ1-5; no definite D call. V lost 5 bases to trimming and J lost 2 bases, with 10 bases between them. The CDR3 contains 14 residues. From germline, CDR1 is SGHTA and CDR2 FQGNSA. CDR3 in DNA: TGTGCCAGCAGCCCCCGGCCAGGCAATCAGCCCCAGCATTTT. It encodes CASSPRPGNQPQHF.

This chain connects TRBV30 to TRBJ2-5; perhaps TRBD2 as D (5 bases). V lost 4 bases and J 1 base, leaving 13 bases between the germline ends. The germline gives CDR1 GTSNPN, CDR2 SVGIG (reference sequence). This CDR3 spans 14 amino acids. CDR3 loop: CAWNPSGGQETQYF. DNA of the CDR3: TGTGCCTGGAACCCCAGCGGCGGCCAAGAGACCCAGTACTTC.

J is TRBJ2-2 and V is TRBV18; possible D gene TRBD1, 6 bases. The CDR3 has 16 amino acids. Germline V CDR1 and CDR2: KGHSH, LQKENI. Trimming removed 6 bases at V and 4 bases at J, with 18 bases between. This chain's CDR3 is CASSPLQGPSTGELFF. CDR3 DNA sequence: TGTGCCAGCTCGCCGCTACAGGGCCCATCCACCGGGGAGCTGTTTTTT.

This clone turned up a few times. The rearrangement links TRBV18 to TRBJ1-3, with D hard to call. The germline V gene has CDR1 KGHSH and CDR2 LQKENI. V dropped 1 base and J dropped 0 bases, with 16 bases sitting between them. The CDR3 has 18 residues. CDR3 nucleotides: TGTGCCAGCTCACCACGATGGGAAACGGGCAGCTCTGGAAACACCATATATTTT. Encoded protein: CASSPRWETGSSGNTIYF.

This clone was seen a single time. The rearrangement links TRBV5-5 to TRBJ2-7; 8 bases match TRBD1. The CDR3 loop spans 16 amino acids. CDR1 is SGHKS, CDR2 YYEKEE, per germline (reference sequence). The J segment lost 0 bases and the V segment lost 4 bases, leaving 9 bases of the junction unmatched. Written as DNA, the CDR3 is TGTGCCAGCAGCCTATCCGGGACAGGCTACTCCTACGAGCAGTACGTC. Its protein product is CASSLSGTGYSYEQYV.

J is TRBJ2-5 and V is TRBV11-1; TRBD1 matches 9 bases. With 5 bases clipped from V and 5 bases from J, the junction kept 6 bases outside the gene matches. CDR3 size: 14 residues. The germline V gene has CDR1 SGHAT and CDR2 FQDESV (reference sequence). CDR3: CASSPRTGVETQYF. The CDR3 DNA reads as TGTGCCAGCAGCCCAAGGACAGGGGTGGAGACCCAGTACTTC.

This clone was seen a handful of times. The rearrangement joins TRBV5-6 to TRBJ2-3; D is uncertain. The CDR3 runs to 14 residues. Germline CDR1 reads SGHDT; CDR2 reads YYEEEE. V was trimmed by 1 base and J by 7 bases, leaving 13 bases between them. The DNA for the CDR3 is TGTGCCAGCAGCTTGCGGCAGGCCGGAAATACGCAGTATTTT. It yields the protein CASSLRQAGNTQYF.

This rearrangement joins TRBV24-1 to TRBJ2-1; 7 nucleotides match TRBD1. The CDR3 consists of 15 residues. Germline CDR1 KGHDR, CDR2 SFDVKD. J lost 2 bases, V lost 4 bases, and 4 bases had no gene match. The CDR3 DNA sequence: TGTGCCACCAGTGACCCCGGGACAGCCTACAATGAGCAGTTCTTC. Its protein is CATSDPGTAYNEQFF.

This sequence joins TRBV19 and TRBJ1-5; TRBD1 matches at 10 bases. Germline assignment: CDR1 LNHDA and CDR2 SQIVND (reference sequence). With V trimmed by 6 bases and J by 2 bases, 4 bases remained unmatched. The CDR3 totals 15 residues. This CDR3 reads CASRMTGGGNQPQHF. The CDR3, as DNA: TGTGCCAGTAGGATGACAGGGGGCGGCAATCAGCCCCAGCATTTT.

CDR3 nucleotides: TGTGCCAGCAGCTTAGCGGGGCACGGTTCACCCCTCCACTTT. It is translated as CASSLAGHGSPLHF. V and J are TRBV7-2 and TRBJ1-6, with D possibly matching TRBD1 (5 bases). Trimming stripped 0 bases from V and 9 bases from J, with 9 bases between. Germline CDR1 SGHTA, CDR2 FQGNSA. This CDR3 contains 14 residues. Together with reference TRBV7-2 and TRBJ1-6, the CDR3 gives the full variable domain: GAGVSQSPSNKVTEKGKDVELRCDPISGHTALYWYRQSLGQGLEFLIYFQGNSAPDKSGLPSDRFSAERTGGSVSTLTIQRTQQEDSAVYLCASSLAGHGSPLHFGNGTRLTVT.